This T cell receptor (beta chain) is drawn from a study of blood T cell repertoires in COVID-19 (dated by TCRdb to about 2020). Context from the whole study: Collaborator samples came from the United States, Italy and Spain and covered acute and convalescent phases of COVID-19. The repertoires were released in a freely available public database intended as a resource for research on the immune response to SARS-CoV-2. Nearly every sample came with metadata listing a de-identified subject ID, COVID-19 status, age in years and sex. Where available, HLA class I and class II types were obtained from metadata supplied by the sample provider rather than from assay-based typing. Samples came from the ongoing ImmuneRACE study (first 160 participants) plus 1,254 subjects from 6 global collaborators. Deeply sampled blood TCRbeta repertoires from subjects exposed to, actively infected with, or recovered from COVID-19 were included in the dataset. The material from the prospective study consisted of cDNA or gDNA derived from T cells, B-cell-depleted T cells, or PBMCs.

What the authors observed across the whole study: The amount of clinical and demographic metadata varied by source and participant and was provided uncurated.

Collaborating institutions collected whole blood in K2EDTA tubes following their own protocols. For TCRbeta analysis, collaborator samples were shipped as frozen whole blood, as isolated PBMCs, or as DNA extracted from either sample type. V lost 4 bases and J lost 0 bases; the stretch between them is 13 bases long. Inclusive of the bounding cysteine and phenylalanine, the CDR3 is 15 residues long. The sequence is cut down to CDR3 DNA, 45 bases in frame from base 1. Based on the germline V gene, the CDR1 and CDR2 sequences are SGDLS and YYNGEE. TCRbeta CDR3 regions were amplified from genomic DNA using the immunoSEQ Assay, a bias-controlled multiplex PCR. The authors processed their data as follows. Nucleated cell counts per sample were estimated from amplification of reference gene primers within the assay. To quantify the absolute abundance of each unique TCRbeta CDR3 rearrangement, sequence reads were collapsed and filtered. For each sample, productive Simpson clonality was calculated as the square root of Simpson's diversity index over productive rearrangements. What TCRdb holds here is the immuneACCESS table cut down to in-frame rearrangements. Part of the clones is not present; checked against another copy, under half of the missing clones reflect an unresolved V gene, and the others are unexplained. The DNA gave D and trimming, while V, J and clone size come from that table. The sample includes 83,000 or so clones, with approximately 86% observed a single time. Jointly, the top ten make up about 8% of the sample.

Note on this clone: Its cognate antigen has yet to be identified. No much larger clone exists at a distance of one base, and base qualities are not known.

The sequence came from a man older than 75 with active or convalescent COVID-19. Rearrangement joined TRBV9 to TRBJ1-2, with a weak D call of TRBD1 (6 bases match). The sequenced sample consisted of peripheral blood. The CDR3: CASSPGVTANYGYTF. The bases are TGTGCCAGCAGCCCAGGGGTAACGGCTAACTATGGCTACACCTTC.